Listed here are 7 T cell receptor beta chains from one sample, sequenced in a study of control samples from healthy donors and cancer patients. This table comes from immunoSEQ multiplex PCR, and its TCRdb copy is limited to in-frame clones, with some not included. The data hold some 120,000 clones, with around 90% observed a single time. Source material: blood. All receptors derive from a man aged 35 to 55 in good health.

The count of this clone is one. This sequence joins TRBV7-2 and TRBJ1-3; D perhaps matches TRBD1 (5 bases). The CDR3 has 13 residues. Germline loops: CDR1 SGHTA, CDR2 FQGNSA. Trimming removed 5 bases from V and 4 bases from J, with 9 bases in between. Written as DNA, the CDR3 is TGTGCCAGCAGCCCAGGGAGGGGAAACACCATATATTTT. Translated, it gives CASSPGRGNTIYF.

This clone was observed a single time. The V and J genes are TRBV6-5 and TRBJ1-5; 7 positions agree with TRBD1. J lost 0 bases, V lost 5 bases, and 4 bases had no gene match. CDR1 is MNHEY and CDR2 is SVGAGI in the germline V gene. This CDR3 contains 15 residues. CDR3 DNA sequence: TGTGCCAGCAGTCAGGGGGGGTATAGCAATCAGCCCCAGCATTTT. The encoded protein is CASSQGGYSNQPQHF.

This chain connects TRBV24-1 to TRBJ2-1, with 9 bases lining up with TRBD2. This CDR3 comprises 18 residues. Trimming removed 7 bases from V and 6 bases from J; junction bases left unmatched: 18. Germline V CDR1 and CDR2: KGHDR, SFDVKD. CDR3 loop: CATSPRVVAGEPFNEQFF. DNA for the CDR3: TGTGCCACCAGCCCCAGGGTGGTAGCGGGGGAACCCTTCAATGAGCAGTTCTTC.

The V and J genes are TRBV7-8 and TRBJ1-2, with D possibly matching TRBD1 (6 bases). Germline values: CDR1 SGHVS, CDR2 FQNEAQ. The CDR3 extends over 17 amino acids. V was pared by 5 bases and J by 0 bases, with 19 bases between. In DNA form, the CDR3 reads TGTGCCAGCAGCCCACAGGGTGCCCGCACAGCTAACTATGGCTACACCTTC. This translates into CASSPQGARTANYGYTF.

This chain links TRBV7-3 with TRBJ2-3; D not certain. CDR1 and CDR2 from the germline V gene are SGHTA and FQGTGA. The CDR3 contains 13 residues. Trimming pared 2 bases from V and 4 bases from J, leaving 7 bases between. CDR3 bases: TGTGCCAGCAGCTTAGGTATGGCAGATACGCAGTATTTT. Its translation: CASSLGMADTQYF.

The chain combines TRBV19 with TRBJ1-2; maybe TRBD1 (6 bases). Between the trimmed V and J ends, which lost 7 bases and 2 bases, there was a span of 14 bases. The CDR3 sequence is 14 residues long. CDR1 is LNHDA, CDR2 SQIVND, per germline (reference sequence). The CDR3 sequence is CASTPPTGNYGYTF. CDR3 in DNA: TGTGCCAGTACCCCTCCGACAGGCAACTATGGCTACACCTTC.

V is TRBV13 and J is TRBJ1-4; D call uncertain. Germline V gene lookup returns CDR1 PRHDT and CDR2 FYEKMQ (reference sequence). V was shortened by 5 bases and J by 4 bases, with 14 bases between the two germline ends. The CDR3 has 15 residues. The CDR3 reads CASSLRTHGNEKLFF. Here the CDR3 DNA reads TGTGCCAGCAGCCTCCGGACGCATGGTAATGAAAAACTGTTTTTT.